This TCR beta chain comes out of a study of T cell changes during pregnancy in multiple sclerosis. This clone was counted a few times. The length of the CDR3 is 15 residues. The germline gives CDR1 SGHDN, CDR2 FVKESK. V lost 5 bases and J lost 5, with 18 bases in between. TCRdb's table, derived via immunoSEQ multiplex PCR, lists solely in-frame clones and lacks some. The data show around 40,000 clones, with roughly 89% seen just once and 1% to 1.5% held by the top ten. This receptor was identified in a female donor with multiple sclerosis, enrolled in a pregnancy study. The V and J genes are TRBV14 and TRBJ1-1, with a tentative D call TRBD1 (6 bases). The specimen comprised CD4+ T cells from peripheral blood mononuclear cells, sampled in the first trimester of pregnancy. The CDR3 loop reads CASSGPRTRGTEAFF. The CDR3 nucleotides read TGTGCCAGCAGCGGGCCCAGGACAAGGGGGACTGAAGCTTTCTTT. Filled out from reference TRBV14 and TRBJ1-1, the complete variable domain reads EAGVTQFPSHSVIEKGQTVTLRCDPISGHDNLYWYRRVMGKEIKFLLHFVKESKQDESGMPNNRFLAERTGGTYSTLKVQPAELEDSGVYFCASSGPRTRGTEAFFGQGTRLTVV.